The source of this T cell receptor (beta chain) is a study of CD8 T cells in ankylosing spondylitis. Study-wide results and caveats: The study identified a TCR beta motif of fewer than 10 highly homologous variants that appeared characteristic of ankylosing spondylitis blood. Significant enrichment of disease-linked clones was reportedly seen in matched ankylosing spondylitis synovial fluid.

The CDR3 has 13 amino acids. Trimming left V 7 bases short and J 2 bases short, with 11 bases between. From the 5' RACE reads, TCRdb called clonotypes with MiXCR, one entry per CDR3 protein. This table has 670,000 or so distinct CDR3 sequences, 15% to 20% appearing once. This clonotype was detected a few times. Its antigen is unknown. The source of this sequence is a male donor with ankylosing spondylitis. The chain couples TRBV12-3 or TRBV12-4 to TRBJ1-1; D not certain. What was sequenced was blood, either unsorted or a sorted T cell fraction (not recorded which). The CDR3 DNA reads TGTGCCAGCACCCCAGGCGGCAACACTGAAGCTTTCTTT. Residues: CASTPGGNTEAFF.